Sequencing of this TCR beta chain was carried out in a study of blood T cell repertoires in COVID-19. Looking at the study overall: Collection of acute and convalescent COVID-19 samples took place in the United States, Italy and Spain. T cells, B-cell-depleted T cells, or PBMCs supplied cDNA or gDNA.

Authors' analysis steps: Quantification of nucleated cells was approximated via reference gene primer amplification. Repertoires were generated with immunoSEQ multiplex PCR, while TCRdb's copy carries only in-frame clones and drops some. V and J calls and clone size come straight from that table; D and trimming were deduced from the DNA. The table lists about 110,000 clones, 80% to 90% of them singletons. V lost 5 bases and J lost 11, with 15 bases in between. This CDR3 has 13 amino acids. Germline lookup yields CDR1 SGHVS and CDR2 FQNEAQ. Specimen: peripheral blood. V is TRBV7-8 and J is TRBJ1-4, with D perhaps TRBD1 (6 bases). This receptor was taken from an elderly woman with acute or convalescent COVID-19. The DNA for the CDR3 is TGTGCCAGCAGCGATACAGGGCCCACCAAACTGTTTTTT. Translating gives CASSDTGPTKLFF.